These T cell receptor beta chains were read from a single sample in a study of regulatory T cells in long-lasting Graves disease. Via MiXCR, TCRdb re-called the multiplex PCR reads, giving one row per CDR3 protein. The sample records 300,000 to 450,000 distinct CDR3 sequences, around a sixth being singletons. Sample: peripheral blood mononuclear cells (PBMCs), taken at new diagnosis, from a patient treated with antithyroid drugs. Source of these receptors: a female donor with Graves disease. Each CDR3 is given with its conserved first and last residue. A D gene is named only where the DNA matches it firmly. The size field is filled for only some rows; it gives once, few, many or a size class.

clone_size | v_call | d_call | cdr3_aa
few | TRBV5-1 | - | CASTSGTANTEAFF
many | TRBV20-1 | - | CSAAPIPARGNTEAFF
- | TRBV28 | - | CASRGDGRWEVIYF
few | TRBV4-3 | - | CASSLGGWVGELFF
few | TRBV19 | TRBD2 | CASSWVGRVTDTQYF
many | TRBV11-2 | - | CASTRVARGDTQYF
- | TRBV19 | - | CASSFRATLNTEAFF
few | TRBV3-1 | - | CASSHRAEGAFF
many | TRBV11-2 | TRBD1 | CASSPLQGIRRKLFF
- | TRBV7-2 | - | CASTEGWAYEQYF
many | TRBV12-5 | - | CASGLDLHF
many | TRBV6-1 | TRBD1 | CASREPGQGAWYGYTF
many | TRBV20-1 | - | CSARDLERASQETQYF
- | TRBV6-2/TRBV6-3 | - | CASSYSLSQVTETQYF
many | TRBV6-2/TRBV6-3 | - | CASSYDNEQFF
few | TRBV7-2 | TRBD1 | CASSSWTGNEQYF
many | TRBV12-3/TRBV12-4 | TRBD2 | CATSGYDNEQFF
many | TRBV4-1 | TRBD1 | CASSPGTDNEKLFF
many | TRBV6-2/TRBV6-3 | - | CASSYSGDTALGNEKLFF
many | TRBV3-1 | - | CASSKTDTQYF
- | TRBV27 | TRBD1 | CASSLRPGQGTSQPQHF